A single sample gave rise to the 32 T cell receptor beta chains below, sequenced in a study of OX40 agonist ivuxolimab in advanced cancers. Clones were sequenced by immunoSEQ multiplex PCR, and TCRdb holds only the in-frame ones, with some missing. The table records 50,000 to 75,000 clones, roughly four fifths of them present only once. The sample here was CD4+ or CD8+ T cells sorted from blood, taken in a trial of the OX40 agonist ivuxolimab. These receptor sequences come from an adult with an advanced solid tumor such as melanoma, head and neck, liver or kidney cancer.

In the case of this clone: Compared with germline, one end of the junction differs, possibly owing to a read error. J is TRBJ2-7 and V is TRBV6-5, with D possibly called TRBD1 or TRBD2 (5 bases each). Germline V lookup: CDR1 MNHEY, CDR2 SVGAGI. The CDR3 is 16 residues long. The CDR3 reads CASSNSGSAMGREQYF. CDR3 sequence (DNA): TGTGCCAGCAGTAACTCGGGGTCGGCCATGGGACGGGAGCAGTACTTC.

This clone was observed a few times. The CDR3 DNA follows: TGTGCAAGTCGCCCACAGGGGGCTGGAAACACCATATATTTT. Translation: CASRPQGAGNTIYF. The chain carries TRBV12-2 and TRBJ1-3; the D call TRBD1 from the table was never checked on the DNA. TRBV12-2 is a pseudogene locus. This CDR3 is 14 amino acids long.

CDR3 amino acids: CASRLTGQGPLRYTF. The CDR3 bases are TGTGCCAGCAGGCTAACGGGACAGGGGCCCCTTCGCTACACCTTC. The rearrangement uses TRBV19 and TRBJ1-2; 10 nucleotides line up with TRBD1. Germline V gene lookup returns CDR1 LNHDA and CDR2 SQIVND (reference sequence). This CDR3 has 15 residues. V shed 9 bases and J 9 bases; nucleotides not matched to a gene: 16.

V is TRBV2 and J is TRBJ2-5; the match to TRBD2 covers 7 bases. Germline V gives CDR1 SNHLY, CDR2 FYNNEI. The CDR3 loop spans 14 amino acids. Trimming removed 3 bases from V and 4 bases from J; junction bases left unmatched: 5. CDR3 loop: CASSDWTSRETQYF. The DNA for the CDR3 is TGTGCCAGCAGTGATTGGACTAGTAGAGAGACCCAGTACTTC. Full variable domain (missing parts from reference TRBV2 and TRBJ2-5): EPEVTQTPSHQVTQMGQEVILRCVPISNHLYFYWYRQILGQKVEFLVSFYNNEISEKSEIFDDQFSVERPDGSNFTLKIRSTKLEDSAMYFCASSDWTSRETQYFGPGTRLLVL.

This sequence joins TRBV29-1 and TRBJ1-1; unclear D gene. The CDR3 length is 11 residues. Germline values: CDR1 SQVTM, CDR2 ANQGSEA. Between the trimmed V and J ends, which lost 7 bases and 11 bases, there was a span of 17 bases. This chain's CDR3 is CSASPQVAAFF. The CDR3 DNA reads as TGCAGCGCTTCCCCCCAGGTTGCCGCTTTCTTT.

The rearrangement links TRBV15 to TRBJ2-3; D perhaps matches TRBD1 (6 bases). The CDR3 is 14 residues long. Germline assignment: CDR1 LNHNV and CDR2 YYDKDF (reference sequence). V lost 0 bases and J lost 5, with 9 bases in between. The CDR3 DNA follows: TGTGCCACCAGCAGAGATAGGGGGAGAGATACGCAGTATTTT. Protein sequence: CATSRDRGRDTQYF.

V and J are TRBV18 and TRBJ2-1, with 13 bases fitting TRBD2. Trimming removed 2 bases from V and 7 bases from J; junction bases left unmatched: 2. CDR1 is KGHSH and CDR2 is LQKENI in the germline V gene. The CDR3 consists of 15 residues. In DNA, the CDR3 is TGTGCCAGCTCACCAAGGACTAGCGGGGGAAATGAGCAGTTCTTC. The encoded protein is CASSPRTSGGNEQFF.

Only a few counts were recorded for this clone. CDR3 nucleotides: TGTGCCATCAGTGAGTCGCATGGCGGCACTGAAGCTTTCTTT. Its translation is CAISESHGGTEAFF. The V call is TRBV10-3, the J call TRBJ1-1; no reliable D call. V lost 0 bases to trimming and J lost 4 bases, with 9 bases between them. The CDR3 runs 14 residues. Germline V gene lookup returns CDR1 ENHRY and CDR2 SYGVKD.

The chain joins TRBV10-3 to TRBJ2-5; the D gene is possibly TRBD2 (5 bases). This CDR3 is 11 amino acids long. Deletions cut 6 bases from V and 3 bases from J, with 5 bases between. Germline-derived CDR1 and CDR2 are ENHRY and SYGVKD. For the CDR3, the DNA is TGTGCCATCAGCGGGGAAGAGACCCAGTACTTC. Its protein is CAISGEETQYF.

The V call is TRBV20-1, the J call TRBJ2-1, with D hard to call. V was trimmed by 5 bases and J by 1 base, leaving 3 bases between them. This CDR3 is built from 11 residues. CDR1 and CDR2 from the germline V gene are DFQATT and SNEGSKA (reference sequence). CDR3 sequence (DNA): TGCAGTGCTTGGTCCTACAATGAGCAGTTCTTC. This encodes CSAWSYNEQFF.

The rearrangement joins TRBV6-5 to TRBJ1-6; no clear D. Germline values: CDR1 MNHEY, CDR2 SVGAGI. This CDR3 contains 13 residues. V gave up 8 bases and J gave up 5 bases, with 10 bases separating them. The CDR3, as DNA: TGTGCCAGCGCCCGAGACGATAATTCACCCCTCCACTTT. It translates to CASARDDNSPLHF.

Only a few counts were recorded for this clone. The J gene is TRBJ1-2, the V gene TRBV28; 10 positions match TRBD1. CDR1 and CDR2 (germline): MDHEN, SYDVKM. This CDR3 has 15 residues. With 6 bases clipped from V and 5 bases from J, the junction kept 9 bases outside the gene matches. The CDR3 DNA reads TGTGCCAGCAGGTCCCCGACAGGGGGCCGGTATGGCTACACCTTC. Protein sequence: CASRSPTGGRYGYTF.

CDR3 loop: CASSLIQETQYF. The CDR3 coding sequence is TGTGCCAGCAGCTTAATCCAAGAGACCCAGTACTTC. V is TRBV7-9 and J is TRBJ2-5; D unclear. Germline assignment: CDR1 SEHNR and CDR2 FQNEAQ (reference sequence). Trimming pared 2 bases from V and 1 base from J, leaving 2 bases between. The CDR3 is made up of 12 amino acids.

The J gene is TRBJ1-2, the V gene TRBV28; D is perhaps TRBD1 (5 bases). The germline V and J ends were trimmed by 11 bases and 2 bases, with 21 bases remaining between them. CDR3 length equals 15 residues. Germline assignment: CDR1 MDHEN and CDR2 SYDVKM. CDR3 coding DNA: TGTGCCTGTCGGGGTATGTCGGCAGGGAACTATGGCTACACCTTC. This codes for CACRGMSAGNYGYTF.

Here the CDR3 DNA reads TGTGCCAGCAGCTTCAGAGGGTCAGGGGGAGTTAACTATGGCTACACCTTC. Protein: CASSFRGSGGVNYGYTF. The V gene is TRBV5-6, the J gene TRBJ1-2, with 7 bases lining up with TRBD1. Germline V gives CDR1 SGHDT, CDR2 YYEEEE. This CDR3 has 17 residues. Trimming removed 2 bases from V and 1 base from J; junction bases left unmatched: 11.

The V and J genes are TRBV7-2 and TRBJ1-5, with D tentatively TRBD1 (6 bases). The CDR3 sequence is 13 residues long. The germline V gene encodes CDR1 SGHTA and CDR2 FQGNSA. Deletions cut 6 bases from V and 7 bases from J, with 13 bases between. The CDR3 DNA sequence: TGTGCCAGCAGGGAACAGGGCGGGCAGCCCCAGCATTTT. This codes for CASREQGGQPQHF.

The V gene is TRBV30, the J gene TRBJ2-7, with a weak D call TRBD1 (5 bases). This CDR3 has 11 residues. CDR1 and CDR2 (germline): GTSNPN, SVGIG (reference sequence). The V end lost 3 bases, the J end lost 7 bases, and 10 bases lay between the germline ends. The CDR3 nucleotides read TGTGCCTGGAGCAGGGTTGGGGAGCAGTACTTC. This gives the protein CAWSRVGEQYF. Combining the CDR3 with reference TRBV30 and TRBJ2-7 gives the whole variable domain SQTIHQWPATLVQPVGSPLSLECTVEGTSNPNLYWYRQAAGRGLQLLFYSVGIGQISSEVPQNLSASRPQDRQFILSSKKLLLSDSGFYLCAWSRVGEQYFGPGTRLTVT.

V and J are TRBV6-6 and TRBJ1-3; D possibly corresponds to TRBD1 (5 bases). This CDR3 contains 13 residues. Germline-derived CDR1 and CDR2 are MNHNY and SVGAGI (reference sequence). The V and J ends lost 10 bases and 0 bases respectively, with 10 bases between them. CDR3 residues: CATARDSGNTIYF. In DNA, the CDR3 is TGTGCCACGGCCAGGGACTCTGGAAACACCATATATTTT.

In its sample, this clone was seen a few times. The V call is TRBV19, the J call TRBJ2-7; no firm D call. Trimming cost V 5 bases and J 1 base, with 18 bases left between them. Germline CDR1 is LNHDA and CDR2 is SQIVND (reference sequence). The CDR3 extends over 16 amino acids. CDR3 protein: CASSPVGRSRSYEQYF. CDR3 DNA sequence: TGTGCCAGTAGTCCCGTTGGACGGAGCCGTTCCTACGAGCAGTACTTC.

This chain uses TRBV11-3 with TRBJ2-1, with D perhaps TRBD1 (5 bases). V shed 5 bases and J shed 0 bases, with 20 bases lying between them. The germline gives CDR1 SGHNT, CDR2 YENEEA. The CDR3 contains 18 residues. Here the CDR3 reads CASSRYGPGPSSYNEQFF. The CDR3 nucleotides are TGTGCCAGCAGCCGTTATGGGCCAGGGCCGAGCTCCTACAATGAGCAGTTCTTC.

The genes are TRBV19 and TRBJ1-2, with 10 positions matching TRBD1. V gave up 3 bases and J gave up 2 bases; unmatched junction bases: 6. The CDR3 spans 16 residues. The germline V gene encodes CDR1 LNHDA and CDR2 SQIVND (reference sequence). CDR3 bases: TGTGCCAGTAGTATGGGACAGGGGCGCAGGAACTATGGCTACACCTTC. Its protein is CASSMGQGRRNYGYTF. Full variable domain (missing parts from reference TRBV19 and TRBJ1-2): DGGITQSPKYLFRKEGQNVTLSCEQNLNHDAMYWYRQDPGQGLRLIYYSQIVNDFQKGDIAEGYSVSREKKESFPLTVTSAQKNPTAFYLCASSMGQGRRNYGYTFGSGTRLTVV.

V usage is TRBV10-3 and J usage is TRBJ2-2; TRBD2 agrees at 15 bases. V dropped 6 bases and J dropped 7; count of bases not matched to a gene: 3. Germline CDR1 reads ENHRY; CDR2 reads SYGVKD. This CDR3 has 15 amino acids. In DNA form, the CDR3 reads TGTGCCATCAGGGGACTAGCGGGGGGTCTCGGGGAGCTGTTTTTT. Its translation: CAIRGLAGGLGELFF.

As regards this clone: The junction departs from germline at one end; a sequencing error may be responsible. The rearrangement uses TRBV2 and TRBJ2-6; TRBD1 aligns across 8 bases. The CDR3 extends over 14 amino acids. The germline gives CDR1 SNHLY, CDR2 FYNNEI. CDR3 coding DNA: TGTGCCAGCAGCGGACAGGGTGGGACCAACGTCCTGACTTTC. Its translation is CASSGQGGTNVLTF.

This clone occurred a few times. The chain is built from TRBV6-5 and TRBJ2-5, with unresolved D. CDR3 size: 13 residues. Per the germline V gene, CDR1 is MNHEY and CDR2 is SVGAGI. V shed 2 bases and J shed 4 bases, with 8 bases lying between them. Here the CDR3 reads CASSYRAGETQYF. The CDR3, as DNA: TGTGCCAGCAGTTACCGGGCCGGAGAGACCCAGTACTTC.

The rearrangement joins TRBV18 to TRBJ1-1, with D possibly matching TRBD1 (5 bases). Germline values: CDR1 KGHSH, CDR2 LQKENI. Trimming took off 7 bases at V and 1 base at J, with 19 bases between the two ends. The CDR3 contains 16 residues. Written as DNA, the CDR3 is TGTGCCAGCTTCCCTAACGCGGGACTCCCGAACACTGAAGCTTTCTTT. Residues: CASFPNAGLPNTEAFF.

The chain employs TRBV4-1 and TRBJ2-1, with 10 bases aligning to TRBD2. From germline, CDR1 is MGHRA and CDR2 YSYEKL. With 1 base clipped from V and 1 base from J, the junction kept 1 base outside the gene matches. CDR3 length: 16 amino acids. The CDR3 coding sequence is TGCGCCAGCAGCCAAGGGACTAGCGGATCCTACAATGAGCAGTTCTTC. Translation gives CASSQGTSGSYNEQFF.

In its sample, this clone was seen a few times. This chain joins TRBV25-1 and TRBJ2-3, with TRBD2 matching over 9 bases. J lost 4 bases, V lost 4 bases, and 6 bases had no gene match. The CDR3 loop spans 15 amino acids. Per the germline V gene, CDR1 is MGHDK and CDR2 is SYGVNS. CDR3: CASSALAGYSDTQYF. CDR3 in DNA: TGTGCCAGCAGTGCGCTAGCGGGGTATTCAGATACGCAGTATTTT.

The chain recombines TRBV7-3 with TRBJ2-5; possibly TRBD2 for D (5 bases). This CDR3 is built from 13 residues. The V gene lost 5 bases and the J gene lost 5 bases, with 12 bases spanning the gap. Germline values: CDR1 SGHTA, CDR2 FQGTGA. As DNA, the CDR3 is TGTGCCAGCAGCCCTGACGGGGAGGAGACCCAGTACTTC. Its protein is CASSPDGEETQYF.

Here the CDR3 reads CASSQGNVGTQYF. DNA for the CDR3: TGTGCCAGCAGCCAAGGTAACGTTGGTACGCAGTATTTT. The chain has TRBV4-2 and TRBJ2-3, with D hard to call. The V end was cut by 1 base, the J end by 8 bases, with 10 bases between. This CDR3 is built from 13 residues. From germline, CDR1 is LGHNA and CDR2 YNFKEQ.

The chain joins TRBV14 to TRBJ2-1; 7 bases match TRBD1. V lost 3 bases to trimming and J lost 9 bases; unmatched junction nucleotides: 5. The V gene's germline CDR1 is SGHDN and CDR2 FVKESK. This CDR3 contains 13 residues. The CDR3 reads CASSHDRAGEQFF. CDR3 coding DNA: TGTGCCAGCAGCCATGACAGGGCGGGTGAGCAGTTCTTC.

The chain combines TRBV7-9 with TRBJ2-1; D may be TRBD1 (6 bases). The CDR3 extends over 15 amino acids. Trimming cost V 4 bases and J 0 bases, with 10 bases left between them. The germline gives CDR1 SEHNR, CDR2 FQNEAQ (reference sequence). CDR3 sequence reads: CASSSTGISYNEQFF. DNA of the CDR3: TGTGCCAGCAGCTCCACAGGGATCTCCTACAATGAGCAGTTCTTC.

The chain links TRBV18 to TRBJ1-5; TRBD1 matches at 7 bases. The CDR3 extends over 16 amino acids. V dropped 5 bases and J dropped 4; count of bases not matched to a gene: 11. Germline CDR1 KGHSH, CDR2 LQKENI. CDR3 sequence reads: CASSLTQGVANQPQHF. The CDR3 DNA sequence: TGTGCCAGCTCATTAACCCAGGGGGTCGCGAATCAGCCCCAGCATTTT.